Listed here are 26 T cell receptor beta chains from one sample, sequenced in a study of blood T cell repertoires in COVID-19. The assay was immunoSEQ multiplex PCR, and TCRdb's table has in-frame clones only and misses some. The data show around 78,000 clones, with 60% to 85% seen just once and around 10% held by the top ten. Input material: peripheral blood. Receptors were obtained from a human donor in a cohort sampled during active COVID-19.

This chain uses TRBV6-6 with TRBJ1-5, with a weak D call TRBD1 (5 bases). The V and J ends lost 6 bases and 0 bases respectively, with 12 bases between them. The CDR3 is made up of 15 amino acids. Germline V gene sequence: CDR1 MNHNY, CDR2 SVGAGI (reference sequence). Written as DNA, the CDR3 is TGTGCCAGCAGACGGACCGACAGTAGCAATCAGCCCCAGCATTTT. Translating it yields CASRRTDSSNQPQHF.

This clone showed up just once. V gene TRBV18 combines with J gene TRBJ1-1, with 8 bases that match TRBD1. Germline V gene data show CDR1 as KGHSH and CDR2 as LQKENI. J was trimmed by 3 bases and V by 4 bases; bases with no gene match: 4. CDR3 size: 14 residues. CDR3 residues: CASSLQGVDTEAFF. The CDR3 nucleotides read TGTGCCAGCTCACTACAGGGGGTCGACACTGAAGCTTTCTTT.

V and J are TRBV18 and TRBJ2-1, with 7 bases that match TRBD1. Looked up from germline, CDR1 is KGHSH and CDR2 is LQKENI. Trimming removed 6 bases from V and 2 bases from J; junction bases left unmatched: 7. This CDR3 has 15 amino acids. The CDR3 coding sequence is TGTGCCAGCTCTGACGGGACAGACGCCTACAATGAGCAGTTCTTC. It specifies CASSDGTDAYNEQFF. The entire variable domain, with the rest obtained from reference TRBV18 and TRBJ2-1, is as follows: NAGVMQNPRHLVRRRGQEARLRCSPMKGHSHVYWYRQLPEEGLKFMVYLQKENIIDESGMPKERFSAEFPKEGPSILRIQQVVRGDSAAYFCASSDGTDAYNEQFFGPGTRLTVL.

The gene calls are TRBV21-1 and TRBJ2-7; the table gives TRBD1 as D, unverified against the DNA. TRBV21-1 represents a pseudogene. The CDR3 loop spans 15 amino acids. CDR3 coding DNA: TGTGCCAGCAGCCTGGGACAGGGGGTGACGTACGAGCAGTACTTC. This translates into CASSLGQGVTYEQYF.

This clone was counted only a few times. V gene TRBV4-3 combines with J gene TRBJ1-4, with D maybe TRBD1 (5 bases). Germline CDR1 and CDR2: LGHNA and YSLEER. This CDR3 is 16 amino acids long. The V end lost 0 bases, the J end lost 7 bases, and 15 bases lay between the germline ends. CDR3 DNA sequence: TGCGCCAGCAGCCAAGATCCTCACGGGGGACGTGAAAAACTGTTTTTT. Protein: CASSQDPHGGREKLFF.

This clone was counted a single time. This sequence joins TRBV10-3 and TRBJ1-2; the D is unclear. CDR3 size: 14 residues. V lost 3 bases and J lost 8, with 16 bases in between. Germline CDR1 and CDR2: ENHRY and SYGVKD. The CDR3 sequence: CAISDARGMGGYTF. The CDR3, as DNA: TGTGCCATCAGTGATGCCCGGGGTATGGGCGGCTACACCTTC.

The gene calls are TRBV7-8 and TRBJ1-1, with D maybe TRBD1 (5 bases). Trimming shortened V by 5 bases and J by 0 bases, and 22 bases separated the two germline ends. Germline lookup yields CDR1 SGHVS and CDR2 FQNEAQ. The CDR3 loop spans 18 amino acids. The CDR3, as DNA: TGTGCCAGCAGCCCCCACTCGGGGGGATCGGCCTTGAACACTGAAGCTTTCTTT. Residues: CASSPHSGGSALNTEAFF.

The sample holds one count of this clone. V and J are TRBV11-2 and TRBJ2-3; the D gene is possibly TRBD2 (7 bases). This CDR3 has 18 amino acids. CDR1 SGHAT and CDR2 FQNNGV come from the germline V gene. V lost 5 bases and J 7 bases, leaving 28 bases between the germline ends. In DNA, the CDR3 is TGTGCCAGCAGCCCTGCCTGGGAGGCGGGGGCACGCGGGCATACGCAGTATTTT. Translation gives CASSPAWEAGARGHTQYF.

The chain carries TRBV12-3 or TRBV12-4 and TRBJ1-1; 8 bases are a match to TRBD1. The CDR3 consists of 12 residues. V lost 11 bases to trimming and J lost 3 bases; unmatched junction nucleotides: 5. Here the CDR3 reads CAAQGADTEAFF. As DNA, the CDR3 is TGTGCCGCCCAGGGGGCGGACACTGAAGCTTTCTTT.

This rearrangement joins TRBV3-1 (or the pseudogene TRBV3-2) to TRBJ1-1; D perhaps matches TRBD1 (5 bases). V was pared by 2 bases and J by 1 base, with 11 bases between. The CDR3 length is 15 residues. Germline V CDR1 and CDR2: LGHDT, YNNKEL (reference sequence). The CDR3 DNA is TGTGCCAGCAGCCAATATGGGACTGGGAACACTGAAGCTTTCTTT. Amino acid sequence: CASSQYGTGNTEAFF.

This chain joins TRBV6-5 and TRBJ1-2; 8 nucleotides line up with TRBD1. Germline lookup yields CDR1 MNHEY and CDR2 SVGAGI. The CDR3 has 14 residues. V was pared by 6 bases and J by 2 bases, with 5 bases of the junction left unmatched. CDR3 sequence (DNA): TGTGCCAGCAGGAGGGACAGGAAAAACTATGGCTACACCTTC. As protein: CASRRDRKNYGYTF.

CDR3 bases: TGTGCCAGCAGCTTAACAGGTCTTTACGAGCAGTACTTC. Its translation is CASSLTGLYEQYF. The rearrangement joins TRBV5-6 to TRBJ2-7; D perhaps matches TRBD1 (5 bases). The CDR3 contains 13 residues. CDR1 and CDR2 (germline): SGHDT, YYEEEE. Trimming stripped 2 bases from V and 4 bases from J, with 10 bases between. The whole variable domain, filled in from reference TRBV5-6 and TRBJ2-7, reads DAGVTQSPTHLIKTRGQQVTLRCSPKSGHDTVSWYQQALGQGPQFIFQYYEEEERQRGNFPDRFSGHQFPNYSSELNVNALLLGDSALYLCASSLTGLYEQYFGPGTRLTVT.

V usage is TRBV19 and J usage is TRBJ2-7, with D perhaps matching TRBD1 (6 bases). Germline V gene data show CDR1 as LNHDA and CDR2 as SQIVND (reference sequence). This CDR3 has 15 amino acids. The V gene lost 4 bases and the J gene lost 4 bases, with 17 bases spanning the gap. CDR3 coding DNA: TGTGCCAGTAGTAAGGGGATCGAGGGGGATTACGAGCAGTACTTC. Translated, it gives CASSKGIEGDYEQYF.

CDR3 in amino acids: CASSTPFTAEEDTQYF. In DNA form, the CDR3 reads TGTGCCAGCAGCACCCCGTTTACCGCAGAGGAAGATACGCAGTATTTT. This chain connects TRBV7-9 to TRBJ2-3; D call uncertain. V dropped 5 bases and J dropped 5 bases, with 20 bases sitting between them. CDR3 size: 16 residues. From germline, CDR1 is SEHNR and CDR2 FQNEAQ (reference sequence).

The CDR3 loop is CASSLVNPRGTYEQYF. For the CDR3, the DNA is TGTGCCAGCAGCTTAGTAAACCCACGAGGAACCTACGAGCAGTACTTC. This sequence joins TRBV11-2 and TRBJ2-7; D is ambiguous. The CDR3 covers 16 residues. CDR1 and CDR2 from the germline V gene are SGHAT and FQNNGV. V lost 1 base to trimming and J lost 2 bases, with 15 bases between them.

This clone occurred a few times. The J gene is TRBJ2-1, the V gene TRBV19; 8 nucleotides match TRBD2. The CDR3 consists of 14 residues. Unmatched junction bases numbered 8, after V lost 4 bases and J lost 9 bases. Germline assignment: CDR1 LNHDA and CDR2 SQIVND (reference sequence). The CDR3 loop reads CASSRLALPIEQFF. CDR3 nucleotides: TGTGCCAGTAGTAGACTAGCGCTGCCAATTGAGCAGTTCTTC.

This sequence joins TRBV6-4 and TRBJ2-5; 10 bases fit TRBD2. This CDR3 is built from 15 residues. Germline CDR1 reads MRHNA; CDR2 reads SNTAGT. Trimming removed 5 bases from V and 2 bases from J; junction bases left unmatched: 5. The CDR3 DNA is TGTGCCAGCAGTCATATAGCGGGGGGTCAAGAGACCCAGTACTTC. Translating gives CASSHIAGGQETQYF.

The rearrangement links TRBV18 to TRBJ2-7; 11 bases map to TRBD1. The length of the CDR3 is 17 residues. Germline CDR1 and CDR2: KGHSH and LQKENI. Trimming at V came to 4 bases and at J to 1 base, leaving 9 bases not matched to a gene. In nucleotides, the CDR3 is TGTGCCAGCTCACTCTGGCCGGGACAGGGGGTTTCCTACGAGCAGTACTTC. This translates into CASSLWPGQGVSYEQYF.

This clone was seen more than once but under ten times. The chain employs TRBV7-9 and TRBJ2-7; no reliable D call. The V gene's germline CDR1 is SEHNR and CDR2 FQNEAQ (reference sequence). V gave up 1 base and J gave up 6 bases, with 7 bases separating them. CDR3 length: 12 residues. The chain's CDR3 is CASSLGALEQYF. Here the CDR3 DNA reads TGTGCCAGCAGCTTAGGGGCCCTCGAGCAGTACTTC.

The chain joins TRBV5-6 to TRBJ1-2, with D possibly TRBD1 on 5 matching bases. The CDR3 is 13 amino acids. V gave up 2 bases and J gave up 5 bases, with 10 bases separating them. In germline, CDR1 is SGHDT, CDR2 YYEEEE. CDR3 sequence reads: CASSFGQGYGYTF. CDR3 bases: TGTGCCAGCAGCTTCGGCCAGGGTTATGGCTACACCTTC.

This clone appeared a few times. The J gene is TRBJ2-7, the V gene TRBV3-1 (or the pseudogene TRBV3-2), with 8 bases identical to TRBD1. V shed 1 base and J 4 bases; nucleotides not matched to a gene: 6. Germline CDR1 is LGHDT and CDR2 is YNNKEL (reference sequence). This CDR3 region has 15 residues. CDR3 amino acids: CASSQGSTGGYEQYF. The CDR3, as DNA: TGTGCCAGCAGCCAAGGGAGCACAGGGGGGTACGAGCAGTACTTC.

The chain employs TRBV19 and TRBJ1-6, with 10 bases aligning to TRBD1. The junction had 5 bases not matched to a gene; V was cut back by 1 base and J by 8 bases. The germline gives CDR1 LNHDA, CDR2 SQIVND (reference sequence). The CDR3 length is 16 residues. The CDR3 reads CASSIGRGTGDSPLHF. In nucleotides, the CDR3 is TGTGCCAGTAGTATAGGTCGAGGGACAGGGGATTCACCCCTCCACTTT.

V usage is TRBV29-1 and J usage is TRBJ2-7, with D maybe TRBD1 (6 bases). Looked up from germline, CDR1 is SQVTM and CDR2 is ANQGSEA. The CDR3 covers 12 residues. Deletions cut 4 bases from V and 3 bases from J, with 10 bases between. CDR3 amino acids: CSVGTELYEQYF. The CDR3 region has the DNA TGCAGCGTTGGGACAGAACTCTACGAGCAGTACTTC.

This chain joins TRBV28 and TRBJ1-1; no definite D call. Trimming cost V 8 bases and J 1 base, with 8 bases left between them. The germline CDR1 and CDR2 sequences are MDHEN and SYDVKM. There are 12 residues in the CDR3. The CDR3 nucleotides read TGTGCCAGCTATGAGGCGAACACTGAAGCTTTCTTT. This gives the protein CASYEANTEAFF.

J is TRBJ1-1 and V is TRBV7-9, with 10 bases that match TRBD1. Germline V gives CDR1 SEHNR, CDR2 FQNEAQ (reference sequence). The CDR3 runs 16 residues. Germline trimming cut 4 bases from V and 0 bases from J; bases unmatched to any gene: 5. CDR3 coding DNA: TGTGCCAGCAGCTCCCCCGGGACAGGGGTGAACACTGAAGCTTTCTTT. This sequence encodes CASSSPGTGVNTEAFF.

The genes are TRBV5-4 and TRBJ2-1; D is ambiguous. Germline values: CDR1 SGHNT, CDR2 YYREEE (reference sequence). This CDR3 has 11 residues. The ends were cut back, 4 bases at V and 4 bases at J, with 3 bases in the middle. The CDR3 nucleotides are TGTGCCAGCAGCCTATACAATGAGCAGTTCTTC. Protein product: CASSLYNEQFF. Full variable domain (remainder filled in from reference TRBV5-4 and TRBJ2-1): ETGVTQSPTHLIKTRGQQVTLRCSSQSGHNTVSWYQQALGQGPQFIFQYYREEENGRGNFPPRFSGLQFPNYSSELNVNALELDDSALYLCASSLYNEQFFGPGTRLTVL.